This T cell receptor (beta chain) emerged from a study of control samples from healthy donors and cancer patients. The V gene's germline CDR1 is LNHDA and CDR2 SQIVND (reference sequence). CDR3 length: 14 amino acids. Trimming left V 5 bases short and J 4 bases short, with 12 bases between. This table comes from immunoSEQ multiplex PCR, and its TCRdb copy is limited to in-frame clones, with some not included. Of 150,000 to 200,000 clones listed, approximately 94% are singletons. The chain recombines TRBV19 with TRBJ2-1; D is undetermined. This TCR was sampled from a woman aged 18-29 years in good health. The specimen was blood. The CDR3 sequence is CASSRSYGYNEQFF. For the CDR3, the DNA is TGTGCCAGTAGTCGCTCGTACGGATACAATGAGCAGTTCTTC. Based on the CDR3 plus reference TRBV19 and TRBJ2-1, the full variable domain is DGGITQSPKYLFRKEGQNVTLSCEQNLNHDAMYWYRQDPGQGLRLIYYSQIVNDFQKGDIAEGYSVSREKKESFPLTVTSAQKNPTAFYLCASSRSYGYNEQFFGPGTRLTVL.